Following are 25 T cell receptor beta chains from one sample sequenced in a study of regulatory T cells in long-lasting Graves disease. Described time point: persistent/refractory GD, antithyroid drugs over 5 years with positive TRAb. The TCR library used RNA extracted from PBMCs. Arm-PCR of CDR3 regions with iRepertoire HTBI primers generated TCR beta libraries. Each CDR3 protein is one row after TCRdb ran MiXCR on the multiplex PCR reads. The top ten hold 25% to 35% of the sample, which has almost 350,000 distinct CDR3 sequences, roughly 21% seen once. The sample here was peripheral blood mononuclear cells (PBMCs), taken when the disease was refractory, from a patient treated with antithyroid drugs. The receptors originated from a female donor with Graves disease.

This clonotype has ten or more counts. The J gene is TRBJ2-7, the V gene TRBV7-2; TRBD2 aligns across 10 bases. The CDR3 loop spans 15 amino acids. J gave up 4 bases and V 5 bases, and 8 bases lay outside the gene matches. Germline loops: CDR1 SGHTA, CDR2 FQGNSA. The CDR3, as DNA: TGTGCCAGCAGCCGCAGCGGGAGGGCCGGATACGAGCAGTACTTC. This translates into CASSRSGRAGYEQYF.

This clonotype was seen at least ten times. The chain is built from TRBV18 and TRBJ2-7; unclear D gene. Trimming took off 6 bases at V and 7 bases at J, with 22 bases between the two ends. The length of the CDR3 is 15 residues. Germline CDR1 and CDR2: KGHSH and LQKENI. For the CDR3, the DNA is TGTGCCAGCTCTATTGAACCGTGGGTGGCGTGGGAGCAGTACTTC. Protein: CASSIEPWVAWEQYF.

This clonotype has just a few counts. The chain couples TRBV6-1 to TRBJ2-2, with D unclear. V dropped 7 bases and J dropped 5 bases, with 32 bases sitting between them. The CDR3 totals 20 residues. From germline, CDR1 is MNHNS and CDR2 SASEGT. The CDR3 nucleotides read TGTGCCAGCACCCAACCGGCGTTTCGGACCGGAGAAGGAAGGACCGGGGAGCTGTTTTTT. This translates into CASTQPAFRTGEGRTGELFF.

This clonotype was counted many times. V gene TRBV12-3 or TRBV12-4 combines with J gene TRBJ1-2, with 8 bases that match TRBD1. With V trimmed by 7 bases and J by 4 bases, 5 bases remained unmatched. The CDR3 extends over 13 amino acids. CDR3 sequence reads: CASTWTGPYGYTF. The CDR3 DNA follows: TGTGCCAGCACCTGGACAGGGCCCTATGGCTACACCTTC.

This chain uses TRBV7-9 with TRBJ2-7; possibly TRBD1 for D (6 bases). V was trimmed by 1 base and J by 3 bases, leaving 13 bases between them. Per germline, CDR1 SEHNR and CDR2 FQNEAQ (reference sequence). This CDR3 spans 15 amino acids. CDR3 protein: CASSLGTGNNYEQYF. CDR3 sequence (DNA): TGTGCCAGCAGCTTAGGAACAGGGAATAACTACGAGCAGTACTTC.

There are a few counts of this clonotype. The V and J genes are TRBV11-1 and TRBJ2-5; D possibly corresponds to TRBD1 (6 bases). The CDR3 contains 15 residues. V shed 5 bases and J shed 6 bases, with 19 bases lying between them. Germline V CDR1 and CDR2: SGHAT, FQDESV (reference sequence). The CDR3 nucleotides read TGTGCCAGCAGCACCCGGGACAACCCCTCGAAGACCCAGTACTTC. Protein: CASSTRDNPSKTQYF.

CDR3 region: CASSLGNQGDSQYF. For the CDR3, the DNA is TGCGCCAGCAGCTTGGGGAATCAGGGAGACAGCCAGTACTTC. The gene calls are TRBV5-1 and TRBJ2-5; D tentatively reads TRBD1 or TRBD2 (5 bases each). This CDR3 has 14 amino acids. CDR1 is SGHRS, CDR2 YFSETQ, per germline. Between the trimmed V and J ends, which lost 0 bases and 10 bases, there was a span of 16 bases. The complete variable domain, with remaining parts taken from reference TRBV5-1 and TRBJ2-5, reads KAGVTQTPRYLIKTRGQQVTLSCSPISGHRSVSWYQQTPGQGLQFLFEYFSETQRNKGNFPGRFSGRQFSNSRSEMNVSTLELGDSALYLCASSLGNQGDSQYFGPGTRLLVL.

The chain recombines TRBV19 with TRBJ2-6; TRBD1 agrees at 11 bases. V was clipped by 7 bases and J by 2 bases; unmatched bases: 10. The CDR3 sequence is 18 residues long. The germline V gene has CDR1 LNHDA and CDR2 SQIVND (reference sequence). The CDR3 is CASTIGTGGSAGANVLTF. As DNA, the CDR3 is TGTGCCAGTACCATAGGGACAGGGGGATCCGCTGGGGCCAACGTCCTGACTTTC.

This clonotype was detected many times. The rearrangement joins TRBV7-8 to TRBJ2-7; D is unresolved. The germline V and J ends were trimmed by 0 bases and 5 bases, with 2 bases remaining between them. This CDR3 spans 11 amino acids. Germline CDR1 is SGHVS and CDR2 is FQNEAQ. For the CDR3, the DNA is TGTGCCAGCAGCTTAGCGAACGAGCAGTACTTC. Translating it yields CASSLANEQYF.

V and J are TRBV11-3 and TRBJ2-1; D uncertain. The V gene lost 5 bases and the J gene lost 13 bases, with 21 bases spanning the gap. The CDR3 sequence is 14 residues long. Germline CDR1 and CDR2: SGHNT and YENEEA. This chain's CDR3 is CASSPTSLSGGQFF. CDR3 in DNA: TGTGCCAGCAGCCCCACAAGTCTATCCGGCGGACAGTTCTTC.

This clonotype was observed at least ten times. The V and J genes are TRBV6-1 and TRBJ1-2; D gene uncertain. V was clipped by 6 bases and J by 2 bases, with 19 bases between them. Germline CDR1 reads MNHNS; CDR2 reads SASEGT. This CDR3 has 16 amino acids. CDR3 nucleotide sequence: TGTGCCAGCAGAACGGGCCGCTTGGGAGGGAACTATGGCTACACCTTC. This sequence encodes CASRTGRLGGNYGYTF.

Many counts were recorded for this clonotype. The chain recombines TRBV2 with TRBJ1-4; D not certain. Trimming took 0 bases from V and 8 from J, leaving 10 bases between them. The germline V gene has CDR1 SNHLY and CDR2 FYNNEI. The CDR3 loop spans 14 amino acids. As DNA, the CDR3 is TGTGCCAGCAGTGAAGCAGGTGGGCGAGAAAAACTGTTTTTT. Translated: CASSEAGGREKLFF.

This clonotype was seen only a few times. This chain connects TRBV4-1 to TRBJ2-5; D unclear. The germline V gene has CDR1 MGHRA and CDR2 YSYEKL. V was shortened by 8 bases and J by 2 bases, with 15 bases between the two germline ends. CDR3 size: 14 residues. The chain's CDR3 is CASGRDGRQETQYF. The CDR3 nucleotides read TGCGCCAGCGGCCGTGACGGACGACAAGAGACCCAGTACTTC.

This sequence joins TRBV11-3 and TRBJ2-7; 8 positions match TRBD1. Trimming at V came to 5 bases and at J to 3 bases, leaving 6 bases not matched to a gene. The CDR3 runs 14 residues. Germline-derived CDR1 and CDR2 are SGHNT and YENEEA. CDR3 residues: CASSQGQGIYEQYF. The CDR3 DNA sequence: TGTGCCAGCAGCCAAGGACAGGGAATCTACGAGCAGTACTTC. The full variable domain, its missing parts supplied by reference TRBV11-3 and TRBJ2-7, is EAGVVQSPRYKIIEKKQPVAFWCNPISGHNTLYWYLQNLGQGPELLIRYENEEAVDDSQLPKDRFSAERLKGVDSTLKIQPAELGDSAVYLCASSQGQGIYEQYFGPGTRLTVT.

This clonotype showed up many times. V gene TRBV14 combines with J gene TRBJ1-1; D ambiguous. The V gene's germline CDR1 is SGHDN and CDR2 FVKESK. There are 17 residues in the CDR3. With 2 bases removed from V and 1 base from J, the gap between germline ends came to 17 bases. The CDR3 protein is CASSQRGLSIKNTEAFF. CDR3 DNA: TGTGCCAGCAGCCAAAGAGGGCTTTCTATCAAGAACACTGAAGCTTTCTTT.

CDR3 amino acids: CASRITGAMNTEAFF. CDR3 DNA: TGTGCCAGTAGAATTACAGGGGCCATGAACACTGAAGCTTTCTTT. The V gene is TRBV19, the J gene TRBJ1-1; 7 bases line up with TRBD1. Losses at the gene ends were 6 bases for V and 0 bases for J; bases not matched to a gene: 7. The CDR3 runs 15 residues. Germline V gene lookup returns CDR1 LNHDA and CDR2 SQIVND (reference sequence).

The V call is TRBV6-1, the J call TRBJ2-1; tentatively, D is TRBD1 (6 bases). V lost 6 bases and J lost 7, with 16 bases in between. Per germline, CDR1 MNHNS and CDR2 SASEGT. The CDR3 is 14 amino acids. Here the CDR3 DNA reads TGTGCCAGCAGCCCCCGACAGGTTCGGAATGAGCAGTTCTTC. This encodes CASSPRQVRNEQFF.

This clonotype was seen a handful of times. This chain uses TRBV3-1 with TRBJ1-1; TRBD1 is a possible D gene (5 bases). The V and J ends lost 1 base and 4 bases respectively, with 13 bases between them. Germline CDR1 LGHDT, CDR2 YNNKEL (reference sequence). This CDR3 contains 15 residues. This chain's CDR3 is CASSQGTGRATEAFF. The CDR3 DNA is TGTGCCAGCAGCCAAGGGACGGGACGGGCCACTGAAGCTTTCTTT.

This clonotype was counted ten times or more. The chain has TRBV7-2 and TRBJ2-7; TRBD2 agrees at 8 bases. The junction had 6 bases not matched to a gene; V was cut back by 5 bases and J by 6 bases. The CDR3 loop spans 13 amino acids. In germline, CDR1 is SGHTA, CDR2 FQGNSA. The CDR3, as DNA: TGTGCCAGCAGCCCCGCCCGGGAGGGCGAGCAGTACTTC. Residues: CASSPAREGEQYF.

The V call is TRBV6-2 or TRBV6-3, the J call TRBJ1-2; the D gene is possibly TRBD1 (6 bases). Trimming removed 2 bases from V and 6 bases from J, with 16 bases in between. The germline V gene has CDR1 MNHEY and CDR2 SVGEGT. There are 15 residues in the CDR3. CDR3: CASSYGRDTTDGYTF. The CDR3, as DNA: TGTGCCAGCAGTTACGGCCGGGACACAACTGATGGCTACACCTTC.

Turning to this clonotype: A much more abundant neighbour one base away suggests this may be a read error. CDR3 in amino acids: CAFSTAGPALF. The CDR3 DNA follows: TGTGCCTTCTCAACGGCGGGGCCCGCTCTCTTT. V and J are TRBV30 and TRBJ1-1; D is perhaps TRBD1 (5 bases). Germline V lookup: CDR1 GTSNPN, CDR2 SVGIG (reference sequence). The CDR3 is 11 residues long. Full variable domain (outside the CDR3, taken from reference TRBV30 and TRBJ1-1): SQTIHQWPATLVQPVGSPLSLECTVEGTSNPNLYWYRQAAGRGLQLLFYSVGIGQISSEVPQNLSASRPQDRQFILSSKKLLLSDSGFYLCAFSTAGPALFGQGTRLTVV.

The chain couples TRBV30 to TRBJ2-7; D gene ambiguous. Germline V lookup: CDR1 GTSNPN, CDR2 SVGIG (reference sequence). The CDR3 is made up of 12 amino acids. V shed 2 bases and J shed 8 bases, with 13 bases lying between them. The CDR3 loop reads CAWSSSGTKQYF. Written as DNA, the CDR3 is TGTGCCTGGAGTTCCTCTGGAACAAAGCAGTACTTC.

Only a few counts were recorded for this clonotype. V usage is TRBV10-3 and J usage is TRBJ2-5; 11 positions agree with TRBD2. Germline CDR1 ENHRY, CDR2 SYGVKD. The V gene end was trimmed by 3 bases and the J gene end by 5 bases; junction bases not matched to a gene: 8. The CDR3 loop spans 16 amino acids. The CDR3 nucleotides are TGTGCCATCAGTGACCCGGGACTAGCGGATTTGGAGACCCAGTACTTC. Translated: CAISDPGLADLETQYF.

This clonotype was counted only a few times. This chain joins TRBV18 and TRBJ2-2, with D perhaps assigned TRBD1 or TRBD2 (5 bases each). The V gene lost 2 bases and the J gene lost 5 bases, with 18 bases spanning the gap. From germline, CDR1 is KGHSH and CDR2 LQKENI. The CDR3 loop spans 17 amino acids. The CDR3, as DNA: TGTGCCAGCTCACCAAATCTTCCGGGGCAAGGAACCGGGGAGCTGTTTTTT. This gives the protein CASSPNLPGQGTGELFF.

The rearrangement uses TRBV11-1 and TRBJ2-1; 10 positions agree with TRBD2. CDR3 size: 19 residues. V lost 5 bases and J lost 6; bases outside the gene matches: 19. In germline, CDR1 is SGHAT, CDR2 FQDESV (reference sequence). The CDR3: CASSPGVLRAGGPCNEQFF. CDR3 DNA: TGTGCCAGCAGCCCGGGGGTATTGAGAGCGGGAGGGCCGTGCAATGAGCAGTTCTTC.